This T cell receptor beta chain is from a study of T cell responses to AZD1222 COVID-19 vaccine. Overall study: Second doses that came at about 4 or about 12 weeks were put together.

TCRdb's copy holds only in-frame clones and misses some; the assay was immunoSEQ multiplex PCR. The table records roughly 100,000 clones, 70% to 90% of them present only once. Note on this clone: Its antigen is unknown.

The CDR3 covers 14 residues. After removal of 0 bases from V and 8 bases from J, the junction contained 2 bases not matched to a gene. Per germline, CDR1 SGHRS and CDR2 YFSETQ. Study outcomes and limitations: Regions 160-218 and 743-854 dominated among vaccine-associated CD4 TCRs spanning spike. Just 5 to 7 people given AZD1222 tested seropositive at baseline.

This receptor was taken from an adult in good health. Sequences were derived from peripheral blood, sampled on day 0 of AZD1222 vaccination. The chain couples TRBV5-1 to TRBJ2-1, with 10 positions matching TRBD2. The CDR3 coding sequence is TGCGCCAGCAGCTTGGCCCTAGCGGGGGATGAGCAGTTCTTC. Amino acids: CASSLALAGDEQFF.